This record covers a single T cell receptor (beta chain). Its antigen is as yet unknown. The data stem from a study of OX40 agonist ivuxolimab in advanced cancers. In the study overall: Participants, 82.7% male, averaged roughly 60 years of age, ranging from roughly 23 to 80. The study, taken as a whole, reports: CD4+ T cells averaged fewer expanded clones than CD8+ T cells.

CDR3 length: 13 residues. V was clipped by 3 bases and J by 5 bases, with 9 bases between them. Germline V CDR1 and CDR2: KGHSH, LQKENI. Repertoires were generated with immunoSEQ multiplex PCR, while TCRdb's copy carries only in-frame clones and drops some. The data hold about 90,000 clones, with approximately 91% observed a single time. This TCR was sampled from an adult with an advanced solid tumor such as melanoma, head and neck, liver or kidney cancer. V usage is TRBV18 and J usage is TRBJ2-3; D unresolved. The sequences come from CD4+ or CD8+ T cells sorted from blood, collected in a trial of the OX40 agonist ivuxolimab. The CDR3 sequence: CASSPGFGDTQYF. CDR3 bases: TGTGCCAGCTCACCTGGGTTCGGAGATACGCAGTATTTT.